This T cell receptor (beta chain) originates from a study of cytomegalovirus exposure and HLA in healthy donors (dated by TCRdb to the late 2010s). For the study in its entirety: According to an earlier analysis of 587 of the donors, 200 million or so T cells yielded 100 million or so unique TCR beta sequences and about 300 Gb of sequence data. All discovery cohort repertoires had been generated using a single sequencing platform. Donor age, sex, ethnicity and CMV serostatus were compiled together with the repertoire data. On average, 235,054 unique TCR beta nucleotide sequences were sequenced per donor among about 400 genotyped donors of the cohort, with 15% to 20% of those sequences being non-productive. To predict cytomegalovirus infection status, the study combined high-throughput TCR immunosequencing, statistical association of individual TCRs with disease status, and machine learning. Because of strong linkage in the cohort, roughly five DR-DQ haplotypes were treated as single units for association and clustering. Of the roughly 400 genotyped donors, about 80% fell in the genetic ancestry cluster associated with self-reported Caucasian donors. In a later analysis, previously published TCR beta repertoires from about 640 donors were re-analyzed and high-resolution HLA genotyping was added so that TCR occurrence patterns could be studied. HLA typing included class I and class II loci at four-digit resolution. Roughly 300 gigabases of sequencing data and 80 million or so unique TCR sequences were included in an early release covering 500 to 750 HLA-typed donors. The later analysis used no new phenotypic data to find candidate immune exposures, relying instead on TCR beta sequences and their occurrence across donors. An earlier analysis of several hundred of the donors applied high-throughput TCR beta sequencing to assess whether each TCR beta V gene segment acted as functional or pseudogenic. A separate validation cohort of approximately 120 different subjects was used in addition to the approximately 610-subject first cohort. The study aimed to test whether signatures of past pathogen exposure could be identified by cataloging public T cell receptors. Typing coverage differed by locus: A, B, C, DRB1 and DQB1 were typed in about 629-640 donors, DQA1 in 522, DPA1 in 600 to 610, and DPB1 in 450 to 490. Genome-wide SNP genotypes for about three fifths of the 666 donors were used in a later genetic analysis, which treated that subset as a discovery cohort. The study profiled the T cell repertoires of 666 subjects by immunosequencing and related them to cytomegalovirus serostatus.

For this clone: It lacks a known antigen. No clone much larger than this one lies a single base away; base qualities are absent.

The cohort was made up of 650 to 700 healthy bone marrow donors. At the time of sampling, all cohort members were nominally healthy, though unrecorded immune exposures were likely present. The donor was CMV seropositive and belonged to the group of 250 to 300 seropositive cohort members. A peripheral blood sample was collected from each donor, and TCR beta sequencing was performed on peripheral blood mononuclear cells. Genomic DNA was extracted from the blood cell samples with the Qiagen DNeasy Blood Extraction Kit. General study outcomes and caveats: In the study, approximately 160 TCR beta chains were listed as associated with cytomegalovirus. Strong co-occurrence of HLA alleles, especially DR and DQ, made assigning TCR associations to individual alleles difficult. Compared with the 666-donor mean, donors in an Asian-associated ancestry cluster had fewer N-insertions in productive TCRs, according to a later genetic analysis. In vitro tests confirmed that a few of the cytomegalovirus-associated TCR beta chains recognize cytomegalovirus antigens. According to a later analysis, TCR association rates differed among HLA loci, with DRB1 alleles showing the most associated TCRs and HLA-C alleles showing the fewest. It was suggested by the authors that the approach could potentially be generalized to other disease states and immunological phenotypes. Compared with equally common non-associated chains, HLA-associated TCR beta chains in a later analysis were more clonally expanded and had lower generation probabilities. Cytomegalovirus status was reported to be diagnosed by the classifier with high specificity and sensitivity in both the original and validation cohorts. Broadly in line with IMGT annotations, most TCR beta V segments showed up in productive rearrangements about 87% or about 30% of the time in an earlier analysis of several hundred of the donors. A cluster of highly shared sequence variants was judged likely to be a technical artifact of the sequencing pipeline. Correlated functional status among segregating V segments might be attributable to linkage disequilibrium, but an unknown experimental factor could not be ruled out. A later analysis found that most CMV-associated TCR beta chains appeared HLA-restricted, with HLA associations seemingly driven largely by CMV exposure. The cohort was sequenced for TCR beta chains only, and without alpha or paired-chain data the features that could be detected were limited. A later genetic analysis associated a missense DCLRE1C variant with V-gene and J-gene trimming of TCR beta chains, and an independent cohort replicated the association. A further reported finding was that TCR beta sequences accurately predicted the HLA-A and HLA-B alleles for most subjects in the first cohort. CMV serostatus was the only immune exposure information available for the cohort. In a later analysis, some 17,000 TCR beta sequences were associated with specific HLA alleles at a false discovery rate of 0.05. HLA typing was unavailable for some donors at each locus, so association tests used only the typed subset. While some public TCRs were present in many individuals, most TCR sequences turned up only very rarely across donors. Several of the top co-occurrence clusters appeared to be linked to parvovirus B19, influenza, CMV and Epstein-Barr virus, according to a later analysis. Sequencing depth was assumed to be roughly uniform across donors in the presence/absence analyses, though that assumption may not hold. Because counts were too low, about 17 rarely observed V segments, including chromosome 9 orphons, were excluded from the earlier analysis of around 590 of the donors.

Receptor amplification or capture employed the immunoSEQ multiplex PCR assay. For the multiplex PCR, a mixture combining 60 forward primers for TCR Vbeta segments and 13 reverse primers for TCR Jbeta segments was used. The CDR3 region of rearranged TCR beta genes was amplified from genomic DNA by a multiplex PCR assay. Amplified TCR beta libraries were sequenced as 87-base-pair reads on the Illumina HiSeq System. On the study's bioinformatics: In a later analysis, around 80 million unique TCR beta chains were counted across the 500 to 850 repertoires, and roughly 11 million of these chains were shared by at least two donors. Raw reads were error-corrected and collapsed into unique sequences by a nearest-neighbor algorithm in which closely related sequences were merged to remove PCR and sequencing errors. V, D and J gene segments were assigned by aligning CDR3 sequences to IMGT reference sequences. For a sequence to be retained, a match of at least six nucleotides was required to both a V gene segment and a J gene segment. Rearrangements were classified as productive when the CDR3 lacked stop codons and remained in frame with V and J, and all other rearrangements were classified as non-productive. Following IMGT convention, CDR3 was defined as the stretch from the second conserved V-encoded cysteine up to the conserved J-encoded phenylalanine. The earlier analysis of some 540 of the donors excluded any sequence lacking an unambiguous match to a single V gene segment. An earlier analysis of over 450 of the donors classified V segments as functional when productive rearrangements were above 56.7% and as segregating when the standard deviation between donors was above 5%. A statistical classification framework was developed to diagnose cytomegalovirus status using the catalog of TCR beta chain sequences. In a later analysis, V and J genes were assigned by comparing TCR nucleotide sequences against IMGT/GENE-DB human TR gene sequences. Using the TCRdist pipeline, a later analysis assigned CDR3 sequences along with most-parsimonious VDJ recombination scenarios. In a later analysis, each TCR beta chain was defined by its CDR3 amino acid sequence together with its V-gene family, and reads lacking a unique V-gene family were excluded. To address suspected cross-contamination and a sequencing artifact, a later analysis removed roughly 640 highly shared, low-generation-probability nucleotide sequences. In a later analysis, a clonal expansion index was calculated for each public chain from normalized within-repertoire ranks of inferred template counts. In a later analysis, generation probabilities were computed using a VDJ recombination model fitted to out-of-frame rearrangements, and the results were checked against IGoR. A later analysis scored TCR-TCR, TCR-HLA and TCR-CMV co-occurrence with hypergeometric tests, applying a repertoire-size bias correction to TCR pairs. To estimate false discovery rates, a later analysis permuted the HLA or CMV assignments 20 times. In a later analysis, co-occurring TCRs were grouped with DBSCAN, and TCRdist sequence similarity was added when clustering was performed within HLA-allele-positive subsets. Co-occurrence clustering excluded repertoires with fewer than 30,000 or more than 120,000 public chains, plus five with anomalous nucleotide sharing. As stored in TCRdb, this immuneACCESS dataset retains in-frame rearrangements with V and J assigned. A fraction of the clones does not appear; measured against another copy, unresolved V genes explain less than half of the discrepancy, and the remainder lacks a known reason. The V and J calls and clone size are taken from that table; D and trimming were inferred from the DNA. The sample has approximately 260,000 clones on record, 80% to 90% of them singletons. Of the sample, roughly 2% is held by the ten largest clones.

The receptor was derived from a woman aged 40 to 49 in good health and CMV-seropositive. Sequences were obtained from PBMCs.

The CDR3 loop reads CASSPDRFSTDTQYF. The DNA sequence reads TGTGCCAGCTCACCGGACAGGTTTAGCACAGATACGCAGTATTTT. The chain is made from TRBV18 and TRBJ2-3; 7 bases in the middle match TRBD1. Trimming removed 3 bases from V and 0 bases from J; the gene matches leave 3 bases unexplained. From cysteine to phenylalanine, the CDR3 is 15 amino acids long. Only the CDR3 portion is preserved as DNA: 45 bases, with reading frame beginning at the first base. From the germline V gene, CDR1 is KGHSH and CDR2 is LQKENI.